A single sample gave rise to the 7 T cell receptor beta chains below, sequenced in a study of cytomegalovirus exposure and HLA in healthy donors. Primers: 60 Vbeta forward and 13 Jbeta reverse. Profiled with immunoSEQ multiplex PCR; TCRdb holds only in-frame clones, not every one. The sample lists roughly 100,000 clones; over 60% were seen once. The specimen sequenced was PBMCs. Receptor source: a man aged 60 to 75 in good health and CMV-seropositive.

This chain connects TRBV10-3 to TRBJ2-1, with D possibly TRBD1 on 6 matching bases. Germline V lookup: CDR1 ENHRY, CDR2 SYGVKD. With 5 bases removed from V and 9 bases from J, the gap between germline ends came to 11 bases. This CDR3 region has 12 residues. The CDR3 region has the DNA TGTGCCATCAGTCCACAGGGTTCTGAGCAGTTCTTC. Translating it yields CAISPQGSEQFF.

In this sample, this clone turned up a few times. Here the CDR3 reads CASRYRGEAFF. CDR3 in DNA: TGTGCCAGCAGGTACAGGGGGGAAGCTTTCTTT. The chain combines TRBV28 with TRBJ1-1, with 8 bases identical to TRBD1. CDR1 is MDHEN and CDR2 is SYDVKM in the germline V gene. J gave up 8 bases and V 6 bases, and 2 bases lay outside the gene matches. The length of the CDR3 is 11 residues.

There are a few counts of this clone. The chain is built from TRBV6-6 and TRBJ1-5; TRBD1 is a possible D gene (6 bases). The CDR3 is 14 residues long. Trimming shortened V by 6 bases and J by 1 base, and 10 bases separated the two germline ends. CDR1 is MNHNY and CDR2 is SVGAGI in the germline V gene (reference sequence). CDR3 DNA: TGTGCCAGCAGCCGGACAGAAAGCAATCAGCCCCAGCATTTT. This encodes CASSRTESNQPQHF.

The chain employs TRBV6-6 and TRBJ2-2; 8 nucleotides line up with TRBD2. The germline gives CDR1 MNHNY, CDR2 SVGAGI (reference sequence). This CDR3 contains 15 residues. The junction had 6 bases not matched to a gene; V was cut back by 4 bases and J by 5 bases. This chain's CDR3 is CASSSAGGRTGELFF. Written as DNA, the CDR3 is TGTGCCAGCAGTTCCGCGGGGGGCCGAACCGGGGAGCTGTTTTTT.

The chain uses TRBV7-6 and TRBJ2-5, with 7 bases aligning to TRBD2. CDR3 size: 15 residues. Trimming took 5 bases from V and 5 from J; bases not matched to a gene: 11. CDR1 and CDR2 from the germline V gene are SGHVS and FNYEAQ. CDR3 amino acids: CASSLLRGGQETQYF. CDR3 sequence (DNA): TGTGCCAGCAGCCTCCTGCGGGGAGGGCAGGAGACCCAGTACTTC.

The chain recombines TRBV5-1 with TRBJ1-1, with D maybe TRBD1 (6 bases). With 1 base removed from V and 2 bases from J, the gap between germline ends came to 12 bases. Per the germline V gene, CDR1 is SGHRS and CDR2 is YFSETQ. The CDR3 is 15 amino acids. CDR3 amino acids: CASSLSTGVNTEAFF. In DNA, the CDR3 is TGCGCCAGCAGCTTGTCGACAGGCGTAAACACTGAAGCTTTCTTT.

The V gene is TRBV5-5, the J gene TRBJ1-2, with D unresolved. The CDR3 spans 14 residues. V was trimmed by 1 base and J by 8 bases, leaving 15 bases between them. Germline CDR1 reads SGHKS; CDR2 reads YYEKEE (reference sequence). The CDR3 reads CASSLLLASGGYTF. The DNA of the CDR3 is TGTGCCAGCAGCTTGCTCTTGGCATCGGGGGGCTACACCTTC.